This T cell receptor (beta chain) is drawn from a study of T-cell memory formation after mild COVID-19. General study results and limits: Several responding clones turned up in pre-infection memory, indicating that cross-reactive memory may have taken part.

TCRdb re-analysed the 5' RACE reads in MiXCR, keeping a single row per CDR3 protein. The sample holds tens of thousands of distinct CDR3 sequences, around 14% seen once. This clonotype came up a few times. Its antigen is not known. Germline values: CDR1 KGHSH, CDR2 LQKENI. V lost 2 bases and J 0 bases, leaving 18 bases between the germline ends. The CDR3 loop spans 18 amino acids. V is TRBV18 and J is TRBJ2-3; the D is unclear. The source is an adult woman who had mild COVID-19 (a few samples of this study predate the infection). Cell type and time point are not known. The specimen was PBMCs or a T cell subset sorted from them (not recorded which). The CDR3: CASSPELGADPSTDTQYF. The DNA of the CDR3 is TGTGCCAGCTCACCAGAGTTAGGAGCAGACCCTAGCACAGATACGCAGTATTTT. The entire variable domain, with the rest obtained from reference TRBV18 and TRBJ2-3, is as follows: NAGVMQNPRHLVRRRGQEARLRCSPMKGHSHVYWYRQLPEEGLKFMVYLQKENIIDESGMPKERFSAEFPKEGPSILRIQQVVRGDSAAYFCASSPELGADPSTDTQYFGPGTRLTVL.